One and the same sample provided the 32 T cell receptor beta chains below, sequenced in a study of blood T cells in healthy people across ages. A second roughly 6 to 12 cycle PCR used barcoded and J-beta primers. From the 5' RACE reads, TCRdb called clonotypes with MiXCR, one entry per CDR3 protein. The data hold 720,000 or so distinct CDR3 sequences, with around 43% observed a single time. The specimen sequenced was blood. Receptor source: a man older than 75 in good health.

The V call is TRBV6-2 or TRBV6-3, the J call TRBJ2-4; D gene uncertain. From germline, CDR1 is MNHEY and CDR2 SVGEGT. Trimming pared 4 bases from V and 0 bases from J, leaving 10 bases between. There are 15 residues in the CDR3. CDR3 nucleotide sequence: TGTGCCAGCAGTTCTCAAGGGTTAGCCAAAAACATTCAGTACTTC. Its protein is CASSSQGLAKNIQYF.

The CDR3 loop is CASSLGLAGGRGETQYF. The CDR3 DNA sequence: TGTGCCAGCAGCTTGGGACTAGCGGGAGGACGAGGCGAGACCCAGTACTTC. The V gene is TRBV7-2, the J gene TRBJ2-5; 15 positions match TRBD2. J gave up 5 bases and V 3 bases, and 7 bases lay outside the gene matches. The CDR3 sequence is 17 residues long. Germline-derived CDR1 and CDR2 are SGHTA and FQGNSA.

This clonotype was observed at least ten times. The chain is built from TRBV18 and TRBJ2-7, with a weak D call TRBD2 (6 bases). The CDR3 runs 15 residues. Germline CDR1 and CDR2: KGHSH and LQKENI. V was trimmed by 8 bases and J by 0 bases, leaving 17 bases between them. DNA for the CDR3: TGTGCCAGCAGCCCGCGAGACGGGAGCTCCTACGAGCAGTACTTC. Translated, it gives CASSPRDGSSYEQYF.

The chain has TRBV5-1 and TRBJ2-7; the D call may be TRBD1 or TRBD2 (5 bases each). Germline V gene sequence: CDR1 SGHRS, CDR2 YFSETQ. CDR3 length: 15 residues. V was shortened by 3 bases and J by 0 bases, with 13 bases between the two germline ends. CDR3 DNA: TGCGCCAGCAGCTACGGGACGGGCAGCTCCTACGAGCAGTACTTC. Amino acid sequence: CASSYGTGSSYEQYF.

This clonotype has just one count. The J gene is TRBJ1-2, the V gene TRBV3-1; 7 nucleotides align to TRBD1. The V gene's germline CDR1 is LGHDT and CDR2 YNNKEL (reference sequence). This CDR3 has 16 amino acids. The V and J ends lost 1 base and 5 bases, in that order; junction bases with no gene match: 10. CDR3 sequence (DNA): TGTGCCAGCAGCCAAGTCTTCGGGGGACAGAAATATGGCTACACCTTC. This codes for CASSQVFGGQKYGYTF.

This clonotype was seen many times. This chain uses TRBV7-2 with TRBJ2-7; the match to TRBD2 covers 9 bases. J lost 1 base, V lost 5 bases, and 9 bases had no gene match. The CDR3 is 16 residues long. Germline assignment: CDR1 SGHTA and CDR2 FQGNSA. The CDR3 region is CASSLQGAGGSYEQYF. The CDR3 region has the DNA TGTGCCAGCAGCCTCCAAGGGGCGGGGGGGTCCTACGAGCAGTACTTC.

The V gene is TRBV20-1, the J gene TRBJ1-5; D is perhaps TRBD1 (5 bases). Deletions cut 0 bases from V and 15 bases from J, with 15 bases between. The CDR3 runs 12 residues. Germline values: CDR1 DFQATT, CDR2 SNEGSKA (reference sequence). As DNA, the CDR3 is TGCAGTGCTAGAGAGGGGGTAGGAAACCGGCATTTT. Encoded protein: CSAREGVGNRHF.

This clonotype appeared once. The chain carries TRBV4-3 and TRBJ1-2; D is undetermined. CDR3 length: 17 residues. Per the germline V gene, CDR1 is LGHNA and CDR2 is YSLEER. The ends were cut back, 0 bases at V and 8 bases at J, with 22 bases in the middle. The CDR3 region is CASSQEGTTWTPYGYTF. The CDR3 DNA follows: TGCGCCAGCAGCCAAGAAGGTACGACCTGGACCCCCTACGGCTACACCTTC.

This clonotype was observed a handful of times. V usage is TRBV7-2 and J usage is TRBJ2-1; 10 bases fit TRBD2. Germline assignment: CDR1 SGHTA and CDR2 FQGNSA. This CDR3 comprises 16 residues. V lost 5 bases and J lost 2; bases outside the gene matches: 6. The CDR3 is CASSPKREGTYNEQFF. In DNA, the CDR3 is TGTGCCAGCAGCCCCAAGCGGGAGGGGACCTACAATGAGCAGTTCTTC.

This clonotype came up many times. J is TRBJ1-5 and V is TRBV6-2 or TRBV6-3; D gene ambiguous. The CDR3 is 13 amino acids. Germline lookup yields CDR1 MNHEY and CDR2 SVGEGT. The V end lost 2 bases, the J end lost 4 bases, and 6 bases lay between the germline ends. CDR3 nucleotide sequence: TGTGCCAGCAGTTACCACCAGAATCAGCCCCAGCATTTT. Translation gives CASSYHQNQPQHF.

In its sample, this clonotype was seen a few times. The gene calls are TRBV4-3 and TRBJ1-1, with D tentatively TRBD1 (5 bases). This CDR3 is 15 amino acids long. Germline V CDR1 and CDR2: LGHNA, YSLEER. With 0 bases removed from V and 7 bases from J, the gap between germline ends came to 15 bases. CDR3 amino acids: CASSQDGTGVGEAFF. CDR3 coding DNA: TGCGCCAGCAGCCAAGATGGGACGGGCGTCGGTGAAGCTTTCTTT.

The chain uses TRBV5-1 and TRBJ2-1; 8 positions agree with TRBD2. Trimming at V came to 0 bases and at J to 7 bases, leaving 12 bases not matched to a gene. This CDR3 comprises 17 residues. The germline V gene encodes CDR1 SGHRS and CDR2 YFSETQ. Here the CDR3 reads CASSLGRAGGTGNEQFF. CDR3 sequence (DNA): TGCGCCAGCAGCTTGGGAAGGGCGGGGGGTACGGGGAATGAGCAGTTCTTC. Together with reference TRBV5-1 and TRBJ2-1, the CDR3 gives the full variable domain: KAGVTQTPRYLIKTRGQQVTLSCSPISGHRSVSWYQQTPGQGLQFLFEYFSETQRNKGNFPGRFSGRQFSNSRSEMNVSTLELGDSALYLCASSLGRAGGTGNEQFFGPGTRLTVL.

The chain uses TRBV4-1 and TRBJ2-5; 8 bases are shared with TRBD2. This CDR3 has 15 amino acids. V was pared by 3 bases and J by 2 bases, with 5 bases of the junction left unmatched. Looked up from germline, CDR1 is MGHRA and CDR2 is YSYEKL. CDR3 region: CASSHDGGGQETQYF. In DNA, the CDR3 is TGCGCCAGCAGCCATGACGGGGGGGGACAAGAGACCCAGTACTTC.

This clonotype has more than one count but fewer than ten. This chain joins TRBV29-1 and TRBJ2-1, with TRBD2 matching 14 bases. CDR3 length: 17 amino acids. V trimming: 6 bases; J trimming: 4 bases; junction bases outside the gene matches: 11. Germline V gene lookup returns CDR1 SQVTM and CDR2 ANQGSEA. The CDR3 spells CSVRGTSGRGGYNEQFF. In DNA, the CDR3 is TGCAGCGTGAGGGGGACTAGCGGGAGAGGGGGTTACAATGAGCAGTTCTTC.

The rearrangement joins TRBV20-1 to TRBJ2-2, with D possibly being TRBD1 (6 bases). This CDR3 has 17 residues. Germline CDR1 reads DFQATT; CDR2 reads SNEGSKA (reference sequence). The V end was cut by 1 base, the J end by 3 bases, with 18 bases between. CDR3 sequence (DNA): TGCAGTGCTAGAGCACGGCAGGGGACAAGGGACACCGGGGAGCTGTTTTTT. Translating gives CSARARQGTRDTGELFF.

In its sample, this clonotype was seen a few times. The genes are TRBV29-1 and TRBJ2-7, with 8 bases that match TRBD1. CDR1 is SQVTM, CDR2 ANQGSEA, per germline. Losses at the gene ends were 4 bases for V and 1 base for J; bases not matched to a gene: 9. CDR3 size: 15 residues. CDR3 nucleotides: TGCAGCGTTGCGGCAGGGGGCTTGGAGTCCTACGAGCAGTACTTC. Translated, it gives CSVAAGGLESYEQYF.

The V call is TRBV6-2 or TRBV6-3, the J call TRBJ2-5; no clear D gene. Germline V gene sequence: CDR1 MNHEY, CDR2 SVGEGT. The CDR3 is 11 amino acids. Trimming stripped 6 bases from V and 5 bases from J, with 7 bases between. As DNA, the CDR3 is TGTGCCAGCAGACAATTTGAGACCCAGTACTTC. Amino acid sequence: CASRQFETQYF.

The genes are TRBV25-1 and TRBJ1-2; 11 nucleotides match TRBD1. V shed 5 bases, J shed 8 bases, and the junction held 4 bases outside the gene matches. CDR1 and CDR2 from the germline V gene are MGHDK and SYGVNS. The CDR3 covers 13 residues. The CDR3 DNA follows: TGTGCCAGCAGTCCCCGGACAGGGGGCGGCTACACCTTC. Its translation: CASSPRTGGGYTF.

This clonotype was seen a few times. The V and J genes are TRBV7-2 and TRBJ2-7, with a possible D match to TRBD1 (6 bases). Germline CDR1 is SGHTA and CDR2 is FQGNSA. This CDR3 comprises 15 residues. Deletions cut 0 bases from V and 2 bases from J, with 11 bases between. CDR3 amino acids: CASSLAAQGPYEQYF. The CDR3 DNA is TGTGCCAGCAGCTTAGCGGCACAGGGACCCTACGAGCAGTACTTC.

The V gene is TRBV28, the J gene TRBJ1-5; a possible D gene is TRBD1 (6 bases). The CDR3 covers 13 residues. Deletions cut 7 bases from V and 7 bases from J, with 14 bases between. Germline CDR1 reads MDHEN; CDR2 reads SYDVKM. The CDR3 region is CASNIGGGQPQHF. Written as DNA, the CDR3 is TGTGCCAGCAATATAGGAGGGGGACAGCCCCAGCATTTT. Full variable domain (rest looked up from reference TRBV28 and TRBJ1-5): DVKVTQSSRYLVKRTGEKVFLECVQDMDHENMFWYRQDPGLGLRLIYFSYDVKMKEKGDIPEGYSVSREKKERFSLILESASTNQTSMYLCASNIGGGQPQHFGDGTRLSIL.

This clonotype was counted between two and nine times. CDR3 coding DNA: TGTGCCAGCAGCTTAGTGGGGACTAGCGGGAAAGAGACCCAGTACTTC. Amino acids: CASSLVGTSGKETQYF. The rearrangement uses TRBV7-2 and TRBJ2-5, with TRBD2 matching 13 bases. The germline gives CDR1 SGHTA, CDR2 FQGNSA. V trimming: 1 base; J trimming: 3 bases; junction bases outside the gene matches: 2. The length of the CDR3 is 16 residues.

The J gene is TRBJ1-2, the V gene TRBV7-9; TRBD1 agrees at 10 bases. Germline V gene sequence: CDR1 SEHNR, CDR2 FQNEAQ (reference sequence). J was trimmed by 3 bases and V by 4 bases; bases with no gene match: 5. The CDR3 is 15 residues long. DNA of the CDR3: TGTGCCAGCAGCTCGCAGACAGGGGGCGACTATGGCTACACCTTC. Protein: CASSSQTGGDYGYTF.

The chain couples TRBV6-2 or TRBV6-3 to TRBJ2-3; TRBD2 is a possible D gene (5 bases). Germline assignment: CDR1 MNHEY and CDR2 SVGEGT. The length of the CDR3 is 12 residues. V dropped 8 bases and J dropped 2 bases, with 8 bases sitting between them. DNA for the CDR3: TGTGCCAGCGGACTGTACACAGATACGCAGTATTTT. The encoded protein is CASGLYTDTQYF.

This clonotype was picked up many times. The rearrangement joins TRBV7-3 to TRBJ1-6; TRBD1 matches at 7 bases. The CDR3 is made up of 14 amino acids. In germline, CDR1 is SGHTA, CDR2 FQGTGA. V lost 5 bases to trimming and J lost 7 bases; unmatched junction nucleotides: 5. CDR3 residues: CASSLDRVNSPLHF. Here the CDR3 DNA reads TGTGCCAGCAGCCTCGACAGGGTCAATTCACCCCTCCACTTT.

CDR3: CASHPGTGDEKLFF. CDR3 nucleotide sequence: TGCGCCAGCCACCCCGGGACAGGGGATGAAAAACTGTTTTTT. The rearrangement joins TRBV5-1 to TRBJ1-4; 10 bases map to TRBD1. Germline loops: CDR1 SGHRS, CDR2 YFSETQ. The CDR3 sequence is 14 residues long. V gave up 7 bases and J gave up 6 bases; unmatched junction bases: 6.

This clonotype was picked up one time. At one end, the junction sequence differs from germline, possibly due to a read error. The genes are TRBV6-6 and TRBJ2-5; either TRBD1 or TRBD2 may supply D (6 bases each). The CDR3 contains 15 residues. Per the germline V gene, CDR1 is MNHNY and CDR2 is SVGAGI (reference sequence). The CDR3 sequence: CTSSRNSGAQETQYF. For the CDR3, the DNA is TGTACCAGCAGCCGAAATTCGGGGGCCCAAGAGACCCAGTACTTC.

This clonotype was recorded at least ten times. This chain connects TRBV5-1 to TRBJ2-1; no definite D call. The CDR3 is made up of 13 amino acids. The germline V and J ends were trimmed by 5 bases and 5 bases, with 11 bases remaining between them. The V gene's germline CDR1 is SGHRS and CDR2 YFSETQ. CDR3 region: CASRVRSDNEQFF. The CDR3 DNA is TGCGCCAGCAGGGTTAGGAGTGACAATGAGCAGTTCTTC.

V is TRBV18 and J is TRBJ2-3, with 9 bases lining up with TRBD2. The CDR3 length is 14 residues. Germline CDR1 and CDR2: KGHSH and LQKENI. Losses at the gene ends were 5 bases for V and 4 bases for J; bases not matched to a gene: 4. CDR3 coding DNA: TGTGCCAGCTCAAAAGCGGGAGGCCCAGATACGCAGTATTTT. Amino acid sequence: CASSKAGGPDTQYF.

A remark on this clonotype: A much larger clone sits a single nucleotide away, making a read error possible. The gene calls are TRBV20-1 and TRBJ2-3; 10 positions match TRBD2. The CDR3 has 15 residues. CDR1 and CDR2 from the germline V gene are DFQATT and SNEGSKA (reference sequence). The CDR3 reads CGASKREGYTDTQYF. In DNA form, the CDR3 reads TGCGGTGCTAGTAAGCGGGAGGGCTACACAGATACGCAGTATTTT.

This clonotype appeared a few times. The chain uses TRBV7-3 and TRBJ2-2; D gene unclear. Germline CDR1 and CDR2: SGHTA and FQGTGA. The CDR3 extends over 14 amino acids. V was clipped by 3 bases and J by 2 bases, with 7 bases between them. CDR3 residues: CASSFTSNTGELFF. The CDR3 nucleotides read TGTGCCAGCAGCTTCACAAGTAACACCGGGGAGCTGTTTTTT.

On this clonotype itself: In this CDR3 the conserved last residue, phenylalanine or tryptophan, is missing, so a read error is likely. The chain uses TRBV15 and TRBJ2-1; D call uncertain. Trimming removed 2 bases from V and 4 bases from J, with 12 bases in between. CDR1 is LNHNV and CDR2 is YYDKDF in the germline V gene (reference sequence). This CDR3 comprises 15 residues. CDR3 nucleotide sequence: TGTGCCACCAGCAGATCAGGAATTCTATACAATGAGCAGTTCTCC. It is translated as CATSRSGILYNEQFS.

V gene TRBV7-2 combines with J gene TRBJ2-5; weak D call: TRBD2 (6 bases). The CDR3 runs to 13 residues. Trimming shortened V by 5 bases and J by 5 bases, and 12 bases separated the two germline ends. Germline-derived CDR1 and CDR2 are SGHTA and FQGNSA. The CDR3 reads CASSPIRGETQYF. The DNA of the CDR3 is TGTGCCAGCAGCCCGATCCGGGGGGAGACCCAGTACTTC.